Reported below is one TCR beta chain. Its antigen is unknown. At the DNA level, this CDR3 is encoded by other sequences in the same sample as well. The primer mix had 52 TRBV and 13 TRBJ primers. The assay was immunoSEQ multiplex PCR, and TCRdb's table has in-frame clones only and misses some. The data show tens of thousands of clones, with about nine tenths seen just once and more than 2% held by the top ten. The V gene lost 10 bases and the J gene lost 8 bases, with 27 bases spanning the gap. The CDR3 covers 17 residues. Germline-derived CDR1 and CDR2 are MRHNA and SNTAGT. Patients aged 2 to 39 years had fewer naive and more memory CD4+ and CD8+ T cells. Sorting split CD4+ cells into CD25-high CD127-low Tregs and CD25-low CD127-high conventional T cells. The sample belongs to a study of regulatory T cells. Study-wide findings and caveats: Hydrophobic residues at CDR3 positions 6 and 7 were enriched in conventional CD4+ T cells of CD3G-deficient patients.

This rearrangement joins TRBV6-4 to TRBJ1-6, with D possibly being TRBD1 (6 bases). Sequenced material: conventional CD4+ T cells sorted from blood. This clonotype was sampled from a young adult with CD3G deficiency. This chain's CDR3 is CAISPPDRKVWDSPLHF. Written as DNA, the CDR3 is TGTGCCATCTCACCACCGGACAGAAAGGTGTGGGATTCACCCCTCCACTTT.